Shown below are 10 T cell receptor beta chains from a single sample sequenced in a study of beta chain features in type 1 diabetes. Sequencing targeted expressed TCRB transcripts, as all isolated RNA had been reverse transcribed. Sequenced by immunoSEQ multiplex PCR; TCRdb stores in-frame clones only, minus some. The table lists 250,000 to 350,000 clones, 12% to 15% of them singletons. The sample consisted of central memory CD4+ T cells from blood. These receptors all stem from a man aged 25 to 40 in good health.

The rearrangement links TRBV6-5 to TRBJ1-1; D is ambiguous. The V end was cut by 7 bases, the J end by 1 base, with 13 bases between. This CDR3 has 14 residues. CDR1 is MNHEY and CDR2 is SVGAGI in the germline V gene. Written as DNA, the CDR3 is TGTGCCAGCACAGGAGATCCTAGGAACACTGAAGCTTTCTTT. This sequence encodes CASTGDPRNTEAFF.

This clone was picked up many times. The chain couples TRBV29-1 to TRBJ2-1; D is ambiguous. CDR3 length equals 11 residues. Trimming pared 2 bases from V and 7 bases from J, leaving 6 bases between. Germline V gene data show CDR1 as SQVTM and CDR2 as ANQGSEA. CDR3 sequence reads: CSVESVNEQFF. The DNA of the CDR3 is TGCAGCGTTGAAAGTGTGAATGAGCAGTTCTTC.

This clone was picked up many times. V is TRBV6-5 and J is TRBJ2-5; tentative D call: TRBD1 (6 bases). Germline V gene data show CDR1 as MNHEY and CDR2 as SVGAGI. This CDR3 region has 15 residues. V was shortened by 1 base and J by 4 bases, with 13 bases between the two germline ends. CDR3 DNA: TGTGCCAGCAGTTACTTGGAGACAGGACGAGAGACCCAGTACTTC. The encoded protein is CASSYLETGRETQYF.

To note about this clone: Other DNA sequences in the sample encode the same CDR3. V usage is TRBV7-9 and J usage is TRBJ1-2; possibly TRBD1 for D (5 bases). The CDR3 covers 12 residues. Trimming removed 6 bases from V and 8 bases from J, with 13 bases in between. CDR1 is SEHNR, CDR2 FQNEAQ, per germline (reference sequence). CDR3: CASSTTRVGYTF. In nucleotides, the CDR3 is TGTGCCAGCAGTACAACCAGGGTCGGCTACACCTTC.

The V gene is TRBV29-1, the J gene TRBJ2-1, with a weak D call TRBD1 (6 bases). The CDR3 contains 15 residues. Germline-derived CDR1 and CDR2 are SQVTM and ANQGSEA. V shed 0 bases and J shed 9 bases, with 18 bases lying between them. CDR3 nucleotides: TGCAGCGTTGAAGATTCAACAGGGTATCTCGGTGAGCAGTTCTTC. Translated: CSVEDSTGYLGEQFF.

The chain carries TRBV6-6 and TRBJ1-2; maybe TRBD1 (6 bases). Germline V gene lookup returns CDR1 MNHNY and CDR2 SVGAGI (reference sequence). V gave up 4 bases and J gave up 8 bases, with 14 bases separating them. CDR3 length: 13 amino acids. CDR3 amino acids: CASSSRQAEGYTF. The CDR3 DNA sequence: TGTGCCAGCAGTTCACGACAGGCGGAGGGCTACACCTTC.

This chain uses TRBV6-6 with TRBJ1-5; D possibly corresponds to TRBD1 (6 bases). The CDR3 totals 14 residues. The germline V gene encodes CDR1 MNHNY and CDR2 SVGAGI (reference sequence). V was clipped by 5 bases and J by 8 bases, with 16 bases between them. The CDR3 region is CASSPGGIWEPQHF. The CDR3 DNA is TGTGCCAGCAGTCCGGGGGGCATTTGGGAGCCCCAGCATTTT.

The V call is TRBV4-2, the J call TRBJ2-2, with 11 bases aligning to TRBD2. This CDR3 comprises 21 residues. Germline-derived CDR1 and CDR2 are LGHNA and YNFKEQ. V dropped 0 bases and J dropped 0; count of bases not matched to a gene: 12. The CDR3 is CASSQEIWASGGNANTGELFF. CDR3 nucleotide sequence: TGTGCCAGCAGCCAAGAAATATGGGCTAGCGGGGGGAATGCGAACACCGGGGAGCTGTTTTTT.

The chain is built from TRBV27 and TRBJ2-2, with 8 bases that match TRBD2. Trimming at V came to 3 bases and at J to 6 bases, leaving 6 bases not matched to a gene. The germline V gene has CDR1 MNHEY and CDR2 SMNVEV (reference sequence). This CDR3 is 15 amino acids long. CDR3 bases: TGTGCCAGCAGTTTCTCGGGGGGGCCCGCCGGGGAGCTGTTTTTT. It yields the protein CASSFSGGPAGELFF.

This CDR3 reads CASSGMNTEAFF. Written as DNA, the CDR3 is TGTGCCAGCTCAGGTATGAACACTGAAGCTTTCTTT. V usage is TRBV18 and J usage is TRBJ1-1; D is ambiguous. The CDR3 runs to 12 residues. The V and J ends lost 5 bases and 0 bases respectively, with 4 bases between them. CDR1 and CDR2 (germline): KGHSH, LQKENI.